This T cell receptor beta chain derives from a study of spatial heterogeneity in lung cancer. Overall study: Detected beta-chain sequences consistently exceeded alpha-chain sequences. The mean occurrence of each unique TCR and UMI combination in raw reads exceeded ten. General study results and limits: Tumor mutation count correlated with how many alpha and beta TCRs expanded intratumorally.

Noted time point: sample taken at primary tumor resection. TCRs were sequenced from unsorted whole RNA of tumor, nontumor lung or PBMC. This clonotype has at least ten counts. Antigen unknown. Trimming stripped 4 bases from V and 6 bases from J, with 10 bases between. This CDR3 contains 13 residues. Germline V gene sequence: CDR1 MGHDK, CDR2 SYGVNS. Each molecule of TCR cDNA was tagged with one unique molecular identifier. TCRdb used MiXCR to reprocess the 5' RACE reads, holding one entry per CDR3 protein. The table includes under 15,000 distinct CDR3 sequences, 4% to 6% detected once. The specimen was lung tumor tissue, collected at surgery. This TCR came from a male donor with early-stage non-small cell lung cancer. This chain links TRBV25-1 with TRBJ2-1; D remains ambiguous. CDR3 region: CASSVSLANEQFF. CDR3 nucleotides: TGTGCCAGCAGTGTTAGCTTGGCCAATGAGCAGTTCTTC.